This T cell receptor (beta chain) is from a study of human T cells and chemical hapten exposure. Overall study context: Epicutaneous patch tests delivered 0.01% DPC to the upper back, with evaluation at 6 days.

This sample's time point: patch test 1, 2 weeks after DPC sensitization. The sample's treatment: therapeutic diphenylcyclopropenone sensitization with weekly scalp DPC. Individual cDNA molecules had unique molecular identifiers attached to them by the library. TCRdb passed the RACE reads through MiXCR, listing each CDR3 protein once. The repertoire has about 60,000 distinct CDR3 sequences, approximately 9.3% of them found once; the top ten carry less than 15%. Trimming pared 4 bases from V and 4 bases from J, leaving 11 bases between. The CDR3 is 14 residues long. Germline V gene data show CDR1 as ENHRY and CDR2 as SYGVKD. Study observations and caveats: No change in TCRs above 1 in 1000 frequency was produced by DPC sensitization.

With respect to this clonotype: Its target is unknown.

The receptor was derived from a middle-aged woman with alopecia areata. Some clones in this sample may be carry-over from other donors' samples. The chain recombines TRBV10-3 with TRBJ2-1; D uncertain. Sequenced material: whole blood, taken in connection with sensitization to the hapten diphenylcyclopropenone (DPC). The CDR3 loop is CAISAAQNYNEQFF. The CDR3, as DNA: TGTGCCATCAGTGCGGCCCAGAATTACAATGAGCAGTTCTTC.